This TCR beta chain was captured by sequencing in a study of T cell changes during pregnancy in multiple sclerosis. The CDR3 contains 18 residues. CDR1 and CDR2 from the germline V gene are SGHRS and YFSETQ. V shed 4 bases and J 2 bases; nucleotides not matched to a gene: 12. The assay was immunoSEQ multiplex PCR, and TCRdb's table has in-frame clones only and misses some. The table shows roughly 59,000 clones, with around 93% occurring only once. The specimen was CD4+ T cells from peripheral blood mononuclear cells, collected before pregnancy. V gene TRBV5-1 combines with J gene TRBJ2-7; 13 bases match TRBD2. This sequence was found in a female donor with multiple sclerosis, enrolled in a pregnancy study. Written as DNA, the CDR3 is TGCGCCAGCAGCGTCACCGGGACTAGCGGGATATTAACCTACGAGCAGTACTTC. Translating gives CASSVTGTSGILTYEQYF.